A single sample is the source of the 14 T cell receptor beta chains below, sequenced in a study of OX40 agonist ivuxolimab in advanced cancers. The data were produced by immunoSEQ multiplex PCR, yet TCRdb's version contains in-frame clones alone and is incomplete. The sample holds some 69,000 clones, 85% to 90% seen once. The input for sequencing was CD4+ or CD8+ T cells sorted from blood, taken in a trial of the OX40 agonist ivuxolimab. The receptors originated from an adult with an advanced solid tumor such as melanoma, head and neck, liver or kidney cancer.

The chain couples TRBV7-2 to TRBJ2-3; weak D call: TRBD1 (7 bases). This CDR3 region has 17 residues. The V gene lost 5 bases and the J gene lost 2 bases, with 20 bases spanning the gap. From germline, CDR1 is SGHTA and CDR2 FQGNSA. CDR3 residues: CASSQAQSRGATDTQYF. CDR3 coding DNA: TGTGCCAGCAGCCAGGCGCAGAGCAGGGGGGCCACAGATACGCAGTATTTT.

The genes are TRBV7-8 and TRBJ2-6; perhaps D is TRBD1 or TRBD2 (5 bases each). Germline assignment: CDR1 SGHVS and CDR2 FQNEAQ. The CDR3 is 18 residues long. V lost 1 base and J lost 1, with 14 bases in between. CDR3 loop: CASSLGVGTPSGANVLTF. CDR3 sequence (DNA): TGTGCCAGCAGCTTAGGGGTAGGGACGCCATCTGGGGCCAACGTCCTGACTTTC.

The chain uses TRBV18 and TRBJ2-5, with 14 nucleotides matching TRBD2. After removal of 6 bases from V and 10 bases from J, the junction contained 10 bases not matched to a gene. This CDR3 has 15 residues. Per germline, CDR1 KGHSH and CDR2 LQKENI. The CDR3 here is CASSEGLAGASVQYF. The CDR3 DNA sequence: TGTGCCAGCTCCGAGGGACTAGCGGGAGCCAGTGTCCAGTACTTC.

The chain combines TRBV5-5 with TRBJ2-4, with TRBD2 matching 12 bases. V was pared by 0 bases and J by 6 bases, with 10 bases of the junction left unmatched. Per the germline V gene, CDR1 is SGHKS and CDR2 is YYEKEE (reference sequence). The CDR3 totals 18 residues. In DNA, the CDR3 is TGTGCCAGCAGCTTGGCCATTCGGACTAGCGGGACATCAAACATTCAGTACTTC. Translating it yields CASSLAIRTSGTSNIQYF.

The V call is TRBV7-2, the J call TRBJ2-2; 9 bases map to TRBD2. The V and J ends lost 3 bases and 7 bases, in that order; junction bases with no gene match: 6. CDR3 length: 15 residues. The germline V gene encodes CDR1 SGHTA and CDR2 FQGNSA. DNA of the CDR3: TGTGCCAGCAGCTTCGCGGGAGGGCTGGGCGGGGAGCTGTTTTTT. Protein sequence: CASSFAGGLGGELFF.

The V call is TRBV10-3, the J call TRBJ1-6; D is perhaps TRBD1 (5 bases). The CDR3 spans 15 residues. The V gene's germline CDR1 is ENHRY and CDR2 SYGVKD. V was trimmed by 2 bases and J by 5 bases, leaving 10 bases between them. The CDR3 DNA sequence: TGTGCCATCAGTGAGGGGCAGGGCCATAATTCACCCCTCCACTTT. Translating gives CAISEGQGHNSPLHF.

The V and J genes are TRBV30 and TRBJ1-2; 8 positions agree with TRBD1. The CDR3 is 12 residues long. Germline V lookup: CDR1 GTSNPN, CDR2 SVGIG (reference sequence). In DNA, the CDR3 is TGTGCATGGGGACAGGCCGACTATGGCTACACCTTC. It translates to CAWGQADYGYTF.

This clone was detected only once. This chain connects TRBV28 to TRBJ2-7; no clear D. The CDR3 extends over 14 amino acids. Trimming stripped 4 bases from V and 2 bases from J, with 12 bases between. Germline V gene lookup returns CDR1 MDHEN and CDR2 SYDVKM. CDR3: CASSSATTTYEQYF. In nucleotides, the CDR3 is TGTGCCAGCAGTTCTGCCACAACAACCTACGAGCAGTACTTC.

This rearrangement joins TRBV7-6 to TRBJ2-7; TRBD1 matches at 7 bases. The CDR3 is made up of 14 amino acids. Per the germline V gene, CDR1 is SGHVS and CDR2 is FNYEAQ. V dropped 0 bases and J dropped 5; count of bases not matched to a gene: 4. The CDR3 is CASSLATGSDEQYF. In DNA, the CDR3 is TGTGCCAGCAGCTTAGCGACAGGGTCGGACGAGCAGTACTTC. Combining the CDR3 with reference TRBV7-6 and TRBJ2-7 gives the whole variable domain GAGVSQSPRYKVTKRGQDVALRCDPISGHVSLYWYRQALGQGPEFLTYFNYEAQQDKSGLPNDRFSAERPEGSISTLTIQRTEQRDSAMYRCASSLATGSDEQYFGPGTRLTVT.

The CDR3 spells CASRTGTSGELFF. CDR3 sequence (DNA): TGTGCCAGCAGGACCGGGACTAGCGGGGAGCTGTTTTTT. The chain carries TRBV6-6 and TRBJ2-2; 8 bases line up with TRBD2. Germline values: CDR1 MNHNY, CDR2 SVGAGI (reference sequence). Losses at the gene ends were 6 bases for V and 7 bases for J; bases not matched to a gene: 4. This CDR3 has 13 amino acids.

V and J are TRBV5-6 and TRBJ2-2, with a tentative D call TRBD2 (6 bases). The V gene's germline CDR1 is SGHDT and CDR2 YYEEEE. V gave up 2 bases and J gave up 5 bases, with 10 bases separating them. This CDR3 has 14 residues. The CDR3 coding sequence is TGTGCCAGCAGCTTAAGGGGAGGAACCGGGGAGCTGTTTTTT. Its protein is CASSLRGGTGELFF.

The chain is built from TRBV27 and TRBJ2-5; TRBD2 matches at 14 bases. J was trimmed by 4 bases and V by 5 bases; bases with no gene match: 6. CDR3 length: 16 residues. Germline V gene sequence: CDR1 MNHEY, CDR2 SMNVEV (reference sequence). DNA of the CDR3: TGTGCCAGCAGTACGACTAGCGGGAGGGCGGCAGAGACCCAGTACTTC. Translating it yields CASSTTSGRAAETQYF.

The J gene is TRBJ2-3, the V gene TRBV7-2; D gene unclear. Germline CDR1 is SGHTA and CDR2 is FQGNSA. The germline V and J ends were trimmed by 1 base and 2 bases, with 10 bases remaining between them. This CDR3 has 15 residues. The CDR3 bases are TGTGCCAGCAGCTTAGGACGATTACCCACAGATACGCAGTATTTT. It codes for CASSLGRLPTDTQYF.

The rearrangement joins TRBV7-9 to TRBJ2-1; 11 bases map to TRBD2. This CDR3 contains 16 residues. Trimming at V came to 4 bases and at J to 6 bases, leaving 8 bases not matched to a gene. The V gene's germline CDR1 is SEHNR and CDR2 FQNEAQ (reference sequence). CDR3 sequence: CASSSAWLAGGNEQFF. CDR3 DNA sequence: TGTGCCAGCAGCTCCGCCTGGCTAGCGGGAGGCAATGAGCAGTTCTTC. Based on the CDR3 plus reference TRBV7-9 and TRBJ2-1, the full variable domain is DTGVSQNPRHKITKRGQNVTFRCDPISEHNRLYWYRQTLGQGPEFLTYFQNEAQLEKSRLLSDRFSAERPKGSFSTLEIQRTEQGDSAMYLCASSSAWLAGGNEQFFGPGTRLTVL.